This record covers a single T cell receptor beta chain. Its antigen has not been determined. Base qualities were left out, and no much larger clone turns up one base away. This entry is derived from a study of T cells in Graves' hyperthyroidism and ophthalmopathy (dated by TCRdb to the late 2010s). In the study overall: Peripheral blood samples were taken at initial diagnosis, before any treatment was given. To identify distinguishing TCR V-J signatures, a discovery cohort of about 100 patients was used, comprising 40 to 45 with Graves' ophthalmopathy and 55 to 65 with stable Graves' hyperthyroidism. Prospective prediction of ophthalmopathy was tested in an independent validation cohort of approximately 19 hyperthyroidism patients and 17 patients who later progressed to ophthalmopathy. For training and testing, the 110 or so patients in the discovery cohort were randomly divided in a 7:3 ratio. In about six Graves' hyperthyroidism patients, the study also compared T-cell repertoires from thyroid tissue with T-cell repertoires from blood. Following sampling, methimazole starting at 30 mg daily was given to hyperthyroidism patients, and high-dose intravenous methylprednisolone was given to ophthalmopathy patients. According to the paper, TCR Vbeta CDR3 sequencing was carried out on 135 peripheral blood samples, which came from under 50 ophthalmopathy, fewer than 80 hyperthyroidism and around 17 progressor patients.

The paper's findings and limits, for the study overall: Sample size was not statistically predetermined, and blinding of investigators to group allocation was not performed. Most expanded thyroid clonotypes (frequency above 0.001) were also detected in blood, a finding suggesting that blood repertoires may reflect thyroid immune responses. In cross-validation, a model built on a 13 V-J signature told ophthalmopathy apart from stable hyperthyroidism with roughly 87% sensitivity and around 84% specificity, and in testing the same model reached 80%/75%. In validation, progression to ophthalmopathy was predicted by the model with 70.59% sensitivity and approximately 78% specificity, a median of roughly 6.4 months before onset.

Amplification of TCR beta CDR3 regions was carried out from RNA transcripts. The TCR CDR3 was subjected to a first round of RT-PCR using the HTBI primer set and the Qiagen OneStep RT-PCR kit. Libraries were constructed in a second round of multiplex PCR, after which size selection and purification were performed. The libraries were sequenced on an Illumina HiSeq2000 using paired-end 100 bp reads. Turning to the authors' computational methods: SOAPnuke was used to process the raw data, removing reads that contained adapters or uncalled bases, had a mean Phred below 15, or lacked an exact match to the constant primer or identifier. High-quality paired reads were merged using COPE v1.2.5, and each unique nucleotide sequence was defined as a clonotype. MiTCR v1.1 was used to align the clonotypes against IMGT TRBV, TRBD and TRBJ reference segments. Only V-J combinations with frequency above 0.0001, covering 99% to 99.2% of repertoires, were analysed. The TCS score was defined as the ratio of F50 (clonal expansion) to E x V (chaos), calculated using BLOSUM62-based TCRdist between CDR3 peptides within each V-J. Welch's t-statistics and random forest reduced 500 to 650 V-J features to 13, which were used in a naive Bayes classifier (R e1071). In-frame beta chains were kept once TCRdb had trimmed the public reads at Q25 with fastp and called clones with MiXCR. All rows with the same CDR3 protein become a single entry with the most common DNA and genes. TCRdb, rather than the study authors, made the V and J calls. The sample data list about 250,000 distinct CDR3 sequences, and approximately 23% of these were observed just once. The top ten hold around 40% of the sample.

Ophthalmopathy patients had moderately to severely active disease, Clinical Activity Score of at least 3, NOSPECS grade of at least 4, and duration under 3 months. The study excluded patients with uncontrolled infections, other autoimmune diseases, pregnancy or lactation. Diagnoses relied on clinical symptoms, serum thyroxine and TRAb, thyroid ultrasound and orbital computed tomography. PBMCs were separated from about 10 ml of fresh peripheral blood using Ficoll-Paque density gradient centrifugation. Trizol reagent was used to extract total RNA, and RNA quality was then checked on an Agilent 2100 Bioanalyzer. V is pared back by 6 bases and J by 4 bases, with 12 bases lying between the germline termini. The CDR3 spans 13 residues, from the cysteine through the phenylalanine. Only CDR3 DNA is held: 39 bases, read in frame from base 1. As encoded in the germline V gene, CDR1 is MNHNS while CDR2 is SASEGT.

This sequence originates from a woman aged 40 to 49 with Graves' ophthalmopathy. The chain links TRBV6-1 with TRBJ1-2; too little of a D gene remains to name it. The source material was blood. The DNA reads TGTGCCAGCAGCGCCGACGGTGTCTATGGCTACACCTTC. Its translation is CASSADGVYGYTF.